The rows below give T cell receptor beta chains drawn from one sample of a study of blood T cell repertoires in COVID-19. The protocol was immunoSEQ multiplex PCR, while the TCRdb copy is restricted to in-frame clones and leaves out a portion. Here the sample spans approximately 170,000 clones, about 92% being singletons. Material for sequencing was peripheral blood. These receptor sequences come from a man in his fifties or sixties with active or convalescent COVID-19. Each CDR3 is given with its conserved first and last residue. D genes are given only for firm matches.

J | D | V | length | DNA | CDR3
TRBJ1-1 | TRBD1 | TRBV5-1 | 15 | TGCGCCAGCACCGAGGGACAGGGACGGAACACTGAAGCTTTCTTT | CASTEGQGRNTEAFF
TRBJ1-6 | TRBD1 | TRBV7-8 | 16 | TGTGCCAGCAGCTTACACAGACAGGGTCCTAATTCACCCCTCCACTTT | CASSLHRQGPNSPLHF
TRBJ1-1 | . | TRBV6-5 | 14 | TGTGCCAGCATCTCGGGACACACGAACACTGAAGCTTTCTTT | CASISGHTNTEAFF
TRBJ2-7 | TRBD2 | TRBV10-3 | 15 | TGTGCCATCAGCCCGACTAGCGGGGGGACTTACGAGCAGTACTTC | CAISPTSGGTYEQYF
TRBJ2-2 | TRBD2 | TRBV11-3 | 16 | TGTGCCAGCAGCTCGGGACTAGCGCAGAACACCGGGGAGCTGTTTTTT | CASSSGLAQNTGELFF
TRBJ1-2 | . | TRBV21-1 | 14 | TGTGCCAGCAGCAAGGTCCCAGCTAACTATGGCTACACCTTC | CASSKVPANYGYTF
TRBJ1-3 | TRBD1 | TRBV6-6 | 16 | TGTGCCAGCAGTTACTCGGGGACAGGGGGCGGAAACACCATATATTTT | CASSYSGTGGGNTIYF
TRBJ1-5 | . | TRBV10-3 | 14 | TGTGCCATCAGCCTAGAGGGGGGCAATCAGCCCCAGCATTTT | CAISLEGGNQPQHF
TRBJ2-1 | . | TRBV11-2 | 13 | TGTGCCAGCAGCTTAGATCTCCTGCCGGGGCAGTTCTTC | CASSLDLLPGQFF
TRBJ1-5 | . | TRBV18 | 15 | TGTGCCAGCTCACCAGGGGAGTTTAGCAATCAGCCCCAGCATTTT | CASSPGEFSNQPQHF
TRBJ1-1 | TRBD1 | TRBV12-3/TRBV12-4 | 13 | TGTGCCAGCAATACAGGGGGCTTCACTGAAGCTTTCTTT | CASNTGGFTEAFF
TRBJ2-7 | TRBD1 | TRBV2 | 12 | TGTGCCAGCTATCGACAGGGCTACGAGCAGTACTTC | CASYRQGYEQYF
TRBJ2-3 | . | TRBV14 | 18 | TGTGCCAGCAGCCAAAGGACAGTTGCCGGTGGGGTTTTGGATACGCAGTATTTT | CASSQRTVAGGVLDTQYF